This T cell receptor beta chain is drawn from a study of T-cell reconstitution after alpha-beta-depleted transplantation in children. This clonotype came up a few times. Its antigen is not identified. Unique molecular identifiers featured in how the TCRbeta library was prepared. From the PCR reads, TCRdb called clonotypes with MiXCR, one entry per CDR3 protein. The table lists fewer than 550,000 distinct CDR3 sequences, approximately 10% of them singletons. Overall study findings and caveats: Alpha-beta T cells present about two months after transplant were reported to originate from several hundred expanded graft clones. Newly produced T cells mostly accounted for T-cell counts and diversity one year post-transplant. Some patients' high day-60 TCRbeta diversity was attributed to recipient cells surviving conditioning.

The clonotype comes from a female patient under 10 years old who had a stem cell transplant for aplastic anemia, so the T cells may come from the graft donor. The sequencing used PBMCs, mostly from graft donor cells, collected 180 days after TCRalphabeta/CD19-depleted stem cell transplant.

The CDR3: CASSFVQTNEQFF. The CDR3 nucleotides read TGTGCCAGCAGCTTCGTCCAAACCAATGAGCAGTTCTTC. The chain employs TRBV7-2 and TRBJ2-1; D unclear. The CDR3 spans 13 residues. Germline CDR1 is SGHTA and CDR2 is FQGNSA. Trimming took 3 bases from V and 6 from J, leaving 9 bases between them.